This T cell receptor beta chain was captured by sequencing in a study of Graves' ophthalmopathy and Graves' hyperthyroidism. Study-level findings and limits: At about 69% sensitivity and 72.22% specificity, the model predicted progression of the ophthalmopathy. Most expanded clonotypes from thyroid (those above 0.001 frequency) were also found in blood.

Hyperthyroidism patients, aged 18 to 65, were newly diagnosed, under 2 months' duration. TCR beta CDR3 regions were amplified from RNA transcripts. A first-round RT-PCR used HTBI primers, followed by a second-round multiplex PCR. MiXCR was run by TCRdb on the multiplex PCR reads, yielding one entry per CDR3 protein. The sample has hundreds of thousands of distinct CDR3 sequences, 20% to 25% seen once. In its sample, this clonotype was seen many times. Its specificity is unknown. CDR3 length: 16 residues. The ends were cut back, 5 bases at V and 5 bases at J, with 21 bases in the middle. Germline V gives CDR1 MRHNA, CDR2 SNTAGT.

The chain employs TRBV6-4 and TRBJ2-5, with D perhaps TRBD1 or TRBD2 (7 bases each). The clonotype originates from a woman aged 18-30 years with stable Graves' hyperthyroidism. The sequenced material came from peripheral blood. The CDR3 protein is CASSYIPTGEGETQYF. Here the CDR3 DNA reads TGTGCCAGCAGTTATATCCCAACAGGGGAGGGGGAGACCCAGTACTTC.